These 26 T cell receptor beta chains were sequenced from one sample in a study of response to subunit inactivated influenza vaccine (dated by TCRdb to between 2018 and 2020). Libraries were made using RT-PCR. This sample was sequenced with an Illumina HiSeq 2500. TCRdb handled the public reads itself, with Q25 trimming in fastp and clone calling in MiXCR, and kept productive beta chains. When rows share a CDR3 protein, they turn into one entry using the most common DNA and genes. For this sample there are around 750,000 distinct CDR3 sequences; about 20% appear just once. The ten largest account for roughly 10% of the sample. The sequencing here drew on PBMCs from blood, taken around 5 days after vaccination. The receptor source for this set is a man aged 45-60 years who received an inactivated influenza vaccine. Donor details come from another sample of the same person, matched by shared clones.

V usage is TRBV9 and J usage is TRBJ2-7; D perhaps matches TRBD2 (5 bases). Looked up from germline, CDR1 is SGDLS and CDR2 is YYNGEE. Trimming removed 0 bases from V and 4 bases from J, with 11 bases in between. CDR3 length equals 14 residues. CDR3 residues: CASSVDGRGYEQYF. CDR3 coding DNA: TGTGCCAGCAGCGTAGACGGCAGAGGGTACGAGCAGTACTTC.

The rearrangement links TRBV6-2 or TRBV6-3 to TRBJ2-5; D not resolved. CDR3 size: 11 residues. Germline V lookup: CDR1 MNHEY, CDR2 SVGEGT. Trimming shortened V by 7 bases and J by 5 bases, and 8 bases separated the two germline ends. The CDR3 is CASTNGETQYF. DNA for the CDR3: TGTGCCAGCACCAATGGGGAGACCCAGTACTTC.

J is TRBJ2-5 and V is TRBV20-1; unclear D gene. CDR3 length equals 12 residues. V lost 2 bases, J lost 5 bases, and 9 bases lay in between. Germline V CDR1 and CDR2: DFQATT, SNEGSKA (reference sequence). Here the CDR3 DNA reads TGCAGTGCTAGACCCCCCGGGGAGACCCAGTACTTC. Amino acid sequence: CSARPPGETQYF.

This clonotype occurred a few times. A read error may produce the germline difference seen at one junction end. J is TRBJ2-7 and V is TRBV4-3; no definite D call. This CDR3 has 14 residues. From germline, CDR1 is LGHNA and CDR2 YSLEER. CDR3 in amino acids: CASSQELASSEQYF. The CDR3 DNA sequence: TGCGCCAGCAGCCAAGAACTGGCCTCCTCCGAGCAGTACTTC.

The chain links TRBV5-1 to TRBJ2-5; 9 bases align to TRBD2. Germline V gene sequence: CDR1 SGHRS, CDR2 YFSETQ. This CDR3 is 14 amino acids long. J gave up 5 bases and V 3 bases, and 5 bases lay outside the gene matches. CDR3 DNA: TGCGCCAGCAGCTCCGGGACTAGCTATGAGACCCAGTACTTC. The encoded protein is CASSSGTSYETQYF.

This clonotype occurred once. The V and J genes are TRBV6-2 or TRBV6-3 and TRBJ2-5, with 8 bases that match TRBD1. In germline, CDR1 is MNHEY, CDR2 SVGEGT. The CDR3 is made up of 12 amino acids. The V gene end was trimmed by 0 bases and the J gene end by 14 bases; junction bases not matched to a gene: 5. The CDR3 loop is CASSYSRDRPYF. The CDR3 nucleotides are TGTGCCAGCAGTTACTCCCGGGACAGGCCATACTTC.

This clonotype occurred many times. The chain employs TRBV4-3 and TRBJ2-2; D unresolved. With 3 bases removed from V and 0 bases from J, the gap between germline ends came to 8 bases. The CDR3 loop spans 15 amino acids. The germline V gene encodes CDR1 LGHNA and CDR2 YSLEER. The CDR3 nucleotides read TGCGCCAGCAGCCAGGCCGAATCGAACACCGGGGAGCTGTTTTTT. Translation gives CASSQAESNTGELFF.

The J gene is TRBJ1-1, the V gene TRBV12-3 or TRBV12-4; D is unclear. V was pared by 2 bases and J by 0 bases, with 16 bases between. The CDR3 contains 17 residues. The chain's CDR3 is CASSLSPQRRLNTEAFF. CDR3 DNA: TGTGCCAGCAGTTTAAGTCCCCAGAGACGATTGAACACTGAAGCTTTCTTT.

In its sample, this clonotype was seen many times. The CDR3 coding sequence is TGTGCCAGCAGTGAACATTCCGGGACGGTAAAGATGGGCTACACCTTC. Protein: CASSEHSGTVKMGYTF. The chain uses TRBV6-1 and TRBJ1-2; weak D call: TRBD1 (5 bases). V was cut by 2 bases and J by 8 bases, with 21 bases left in between. The length of the CDR3 is 16 residues. Looked up from germline, CDR1 is MNHNS and CDR2 is SASEGT.

The chain has TRBV6-2 or TRBV6-3 and TRBJ1-5; no definite D call. Trimming left V 6 bases short and J 3 bases short, with 6 bases between. Germline CDR1 MNHEY, CDR2 SVGEGT. The CDR3 totals 12 residues. CDR3 sequence reads: CASREYNQPQHF. The CDR3 DNA follows: TGTGCCAGCAGGGAGTACAATCAGCCCCAGCATTTT.

The rearrangement joins TRBV2 to TRBJ2-3; 10 bases are shared with TRBD2. Looked up from germline, CDR1 is SNHLY and CDR2 is FYNNEI. The CDR3 is 14 residues long. V gave up 6 bases and J gave up 3 bases; unmatched junction bases: 3. CDR3 sequence (DNA): TGTGCCAGCAGGGGACTAGCGTTGACAGATACGCAGTATTTT. This gives the protein CASRGLALTDTQYF. Based on the CDR3 plus reference TRBV2 and TRBJ2-3, the full variable domain is EPEVTQTPSHQVTQMGQEVILRCVPISNHLYFYWYRQILGQKVEFLVSFYNNEISEKSEIFDDQFSVERPDGSNFTLKIRSTKLEDSAMYFCASRGLALTDTQYFGPGTRLTVL.

This clonotype was picked up a small number of times. This chain connects TRBV9 to TRBJ1-3, with 7 bases lining up with TRBD1. Germline CDR1 reads SGDLS; CDR2 reads YYNGEE. This CDR3 has 17 amino acids. V lost 2 bases to trimming and J lost 2 bases; unmatched junction nucleotides: 10. For the CDR3, the DNA is TGTGCCAGCAGCGTTTCCGGGACAGCAGAGCCTGGAAACACCATATATTTT. Protein sequence: CASSVSGTAEPGNTIYF.

The J gene is TRBJ2-7, the V gene TRBV4-1; TRBD1 might be the D (5 bases). There are 14 residues in the CDR3. From germline, CDR1 is MGHRA and CDR2 YSYEKL. V was shortened by 0 bases and J by 1 base, with 7 bases between the two germline ends. The CDR3 is CASSQERQSYEQYF. The CDR3 DNA is TGCGCCAGCAGCCAAGAAAGACAGTCCTACGAGCAGTACTTC.

The chain couples TRBV5-1 to TRBJ2-1; weak D call: TRBD1 (9 bases). V lost 3 bases and J 14 bases, leaving 24 bases between the germline ends. There are 15 residues in the CDR3. CDR1 and CDR2 (germline): SGHRS, YFSETQ. The DNA for the CDR3 is TGCGCCAGCAGCTCGGGGGGGACAGGGCGTCGGTCAAAGTTCTTC. Translation: CASSSGGTGRRSKFF.

This chain connects TRBV20-1 to TRBJ2-3, with D possibly TRBD2 on 5 matching bases. The germline gives CDR1 DFQATT, CDR2 SNEGSKA (reference sequence). V dropped 6 bases and J dropped 1 base, with 14 bases sitting between them. This CDR3 spans 14 amino acids. The DNA of the CDR3 is TGCAGTGCCCAAAGACGGACTGGCACAGATACGCAGTATTTT. Encoded protein: CSAQRRTGTDTQYF.

This clonotype showed up just a few times. This chain links TRBV12-3 or TRBV12-4 with TRBJ2-7; 8 nucleotides agree with TRBD1. The CDR3 runs to 15 residues. Trimming cost V 5 bases and J 3 bases; bases outside gene matches: 9. The CDR3 nucleotides are TGTGCCAGCAGTCCCTCCGGGACAGGTGTCTACGAGCAGTACTTC. It specifies CASSPSGTGVYEQYF.

V and J are TRBV12-3 or TRBV12-4 and TRBJ2-7, with TRBD2 matching 9 bases. The CDR3 totals 16 residues. Unmatched junction bases numbered 8, after V lost 3 bases and J lost 2 bases. The CDR3 bases are TGTGCCAGCAGTTTTTACGTAGGCGGGAGGGCCTACGAGCAGTACTTC. Translated, it gives CASSFYVGGRAYEQYF.

The gene calls are TRBV5-1 and TRBJ2-1, with 11 nucleotides matching TRBD2. CDR3 size: 20 residues. J lost 4 bases, V lost 4 bases, and 19 bases had no gene match. Looked up from germline, CDR1 is SGHRS and CDR2 is YFSETQ. CDR3: CASSPELAGVVGRTYNEQFF. The CDR3 DNA is TGCGCCAGCAGCCCGGAACTAGCGGGAGTCGTTGGTCGGACTTACAATGAGCAGTTCTTC.

The chain carries TRBV20-1 and TRBJ2-5; D call uncertain. V was shortened by 0 bases and J by 0 bases, with 11 bases between the two germline ends. Per germline, CDR1 DFQATT and CDR2 SNEGSKA (reference sequence). The CDR3 sequence is 15 residues long. CDR3 bases: TGCAGTGCTAGAGATCGAGCAGAGTACCAAGAGACCCAGTACTTC. Residues: CSARDRAEYQETQYF.

The chain joins TRBV6-4 to TRBJ2-3, with D maybe TRBD1 (6 bases). The V gene lost 3 bases and the J gene lost 11 bases, with 15 bases spanning the gap. Germline V gene data show CDR1 as MRHNA and CDR2 as SNTAGT. The CDR3 sequence is 13 residues long. The CDR3 sequence is CASSEQGIQEQYF. DNA of the CDR3: TGTGCCAGCAGTGAGCAGGGGATACAGGAGCAGTATTTT.

This chain links TRBV20-1 with TRBJ2-1; TRBD2 matches 8 bases. Germline CDR1 DFQATT, CDR2 SNEGSKA (reference sequence). The CDR3 contains 15 residues. The J segment lost 7 bases and the V segment lost 1 base, leaving 9 bases of the junction unmatched. Here the CDR3 DNA reads TGCAGTGCTAGAGTAACGGGGGGGCCGGGGAATGAGCAGTTCTTC. Amino acid sequence: CSARVTGGPGNEQFF.

This clonotype was found a few times. The chain is built from TRBV7-9 and TRBJ2-1; D not resolved. Germline V CDR1 and CDR2: SEHNR, FQNEAQ (reference sequence). The germline V and J ends were trimmed by 2 bases and 5 bases, with 13 bases remaining between them. The CDR3 is made up of 15 amino acids. The CDR3 nucleotides are TGTGCCAGCAGCTTACGGCCCCTAACCGACAATGAGCAGTTCTTC. Translating gives CASSLRPLTDNEQFF. The full variable domain, its missing parts supplied by reference TRBV7-9 and TRBJ2-1, is DTGVSQNPRHKITKRGQNVTFRCDPISEHNRLYWYRQTLGQGPEFLTYFQNEAQLEKSRLLSDRFSAERPKGSFSTLEIQRTEQGDSAMYLCASSLRPLTDNEQFFGPGTRLTVL.

This sequence joins TRBV12-3 or TRBV12-4 and TRBJ1-3; unclear D gene. V was clipped by 7 bases and J by 4 bases, with 14 bases between them. This CDR3 has 14 residues. CDR3 in amino acids: CASKAGRAGNTIYF. The DNA of the CDR3 is TGTGCCAGCAAGGCGGGCCGCGCAGGAAACACCATATATTTT.

The chain links TRBV5-3 to TRBJ1-2; the match to TRBD1 covers 11 bases. TRBV5-3 is placed among ORFs of uncertain function. Losses at the gene ends were 4 bases for V and 4 bases for J; bases not matched to a gene: 12. The CDR3 has 17 residues. The CDR3 protein is CARSPWTGGCLRYGYTF. DNA of the CDR3: TGTGCCAGAAGCCCCTGGACAGGGGGCTGCCTGCGCTATGGCTACACCTTC.

This chain links TRBV6-1 with TRBJ1-3; possible D gene TRBD1, 5 bases. This CDR3 has 16 residues. V shed 5 bases and J shed 0 bases, with 14 bases lying between them. CDR1 and CDR2 (germline): MNHNS, SASEGT. The CDR3: CASSPTETVSGNTIYF. The CDR3 DNA reads TGTGCCAGCAGTCCGACGGAGACAGTCTCTGGAAACACCATATATTTT.

This clonotype occurred a few times. The genes are TRBV29-1 and TRBJ1-3; 9 nucleotides match TRBD1. The CDR3 extends over 14 amino acids. Germline V gene lookup returns CDR1 SQVTM and CDR2 ANQGSEA. After removal of 6 bases from V and 3 bases from J, the junction contained 6 bases not matched to a gene. In nucleotides, the CDR3 is TGCAGCGTGGGAACAGGGGGCGTTGGAAACACCATATATTTT. Amino acids: CSVGTGGVGNTIYF. The full variable domain, in which reference TRBV29-1 and TRBJ1-3 provide the parts outside the CDR3, is SAVISQKPSRDICQRGTSLTIQCQVDSQVTMMFWYRQQPGQSLTLIATANQGSEATYESGFVIDKFPISRPNLTFSTLTVSNMSPEDSSIYLCSVGTGGVGNTIYFGEGSWLTVV.